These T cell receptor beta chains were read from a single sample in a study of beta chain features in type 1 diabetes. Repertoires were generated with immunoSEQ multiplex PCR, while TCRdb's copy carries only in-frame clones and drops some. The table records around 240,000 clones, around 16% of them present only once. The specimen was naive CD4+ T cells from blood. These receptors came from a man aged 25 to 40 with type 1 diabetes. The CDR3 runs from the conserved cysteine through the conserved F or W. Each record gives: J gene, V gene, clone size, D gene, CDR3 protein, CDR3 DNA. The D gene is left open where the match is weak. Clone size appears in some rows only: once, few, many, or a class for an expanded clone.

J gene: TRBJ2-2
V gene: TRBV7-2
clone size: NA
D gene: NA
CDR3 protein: CASSYPRGELFF
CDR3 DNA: TGTGCCAGCAGCTACCCCCGAGGGGAGCTGTTTTTT

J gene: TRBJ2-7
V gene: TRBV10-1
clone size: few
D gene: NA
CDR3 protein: CASRVHRYF
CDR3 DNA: TGCGCCAGCAGAGTTCATCGGTACTTC

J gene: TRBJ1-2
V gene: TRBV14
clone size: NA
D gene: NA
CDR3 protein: CASAQGRGHGYTF
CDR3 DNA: TGTGCCAGCGCCCAGGGAAGGGGCCATGGCTACACCTTC

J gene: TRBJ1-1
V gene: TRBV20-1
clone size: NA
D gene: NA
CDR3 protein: CSKNRNTEAFF
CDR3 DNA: TGCAGTAAGAACAGGAACACTGAAGCTTTCTTT

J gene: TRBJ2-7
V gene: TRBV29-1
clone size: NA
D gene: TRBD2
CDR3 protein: CSVQREGEGMRTYEQYF
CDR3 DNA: TGCAGCGTCCAAAGGGAAGGGGAGGGGATGAGGACCTACGAGCAGTACTTC

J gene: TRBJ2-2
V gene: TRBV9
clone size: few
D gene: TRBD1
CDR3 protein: CASSDRTGPNTGELFF
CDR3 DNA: TGTGCCAGCAGCGATCGGACAGGGCCGAACACCGGGGAGCTGTTTTTT

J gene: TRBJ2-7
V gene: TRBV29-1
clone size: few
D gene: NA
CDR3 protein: CSVALGSYEQYF
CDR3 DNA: TGCAGCGTTGCACTGGGGAGCTACGAGCAGTACTTC

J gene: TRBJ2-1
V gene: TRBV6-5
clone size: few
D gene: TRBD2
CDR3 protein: CASSYTLAGRNEQFF
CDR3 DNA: TGTGCCAGCAGTTACACCCTAGCGGGAAGAAATGAGCAGTTCTTC

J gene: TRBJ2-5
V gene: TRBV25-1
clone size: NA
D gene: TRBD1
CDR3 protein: CASSDLGQGGETQYF
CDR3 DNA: TGTGCCAGCAGTGATTTGGGACAGGGCGGCGAGACCCAGTACTTC

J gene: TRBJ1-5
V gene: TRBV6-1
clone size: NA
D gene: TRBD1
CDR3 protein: CASSGSGQGANQPQHF
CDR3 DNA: TGTGCCAGCAGTGGAAGCGGACAGGGGGCTAATCAGCCCCAGCATTTT

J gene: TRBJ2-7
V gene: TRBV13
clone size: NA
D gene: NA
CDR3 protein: CASSSFAGWGSYEQYF
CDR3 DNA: TGTGCCAGCAGCTCCTTCGCGGGATGGGGATCCTACGAGCAGTACTTC

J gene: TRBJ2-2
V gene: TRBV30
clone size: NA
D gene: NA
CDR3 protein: CAWSVGVNTGELFF
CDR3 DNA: TGTGCCTGGAGTGTCGGGGTCAACACCGGGGAGCTGTTTTTT

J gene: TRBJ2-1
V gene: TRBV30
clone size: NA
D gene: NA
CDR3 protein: CAWTPQGAYNEQFF
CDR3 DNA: TGTGCCTGGACCCCTCAAGGGGCCTACAATGAGCAGTTCTTC

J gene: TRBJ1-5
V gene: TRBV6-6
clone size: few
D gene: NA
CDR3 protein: CASSQPTVPQHF
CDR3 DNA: TGTGCCAGCAGCCAACCGACAGTGCCCCAGCATTTT

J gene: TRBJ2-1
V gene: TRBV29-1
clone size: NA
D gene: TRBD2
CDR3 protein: CSSLQGGAYNEQFF
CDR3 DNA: TGCAGCTCCCTCCAGGGAGGGGCGTACAATGAGCAGTTCTTC

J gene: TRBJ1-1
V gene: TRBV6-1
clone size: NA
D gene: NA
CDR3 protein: CASREHKSTEAFF
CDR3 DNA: TGTGCCAGCAGAGAACACAAATCCACTGAAGCTTTCTTT

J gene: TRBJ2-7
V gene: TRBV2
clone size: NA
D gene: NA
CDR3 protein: CASGRDNEQYF
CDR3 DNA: TGTGCCAGCGGCAGGGACAACGAGCAGTACTTC

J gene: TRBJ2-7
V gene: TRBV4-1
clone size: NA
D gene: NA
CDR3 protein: CASSQVVNEQYF
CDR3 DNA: TGCGCCAGCAGCCAAGTAGTTAACGAGCAGTACTTC

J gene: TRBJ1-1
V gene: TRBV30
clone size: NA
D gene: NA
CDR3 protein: CAWSAGGTTEAFF
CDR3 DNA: TGTGCCTGGAGTGCCGGCGGGACCACTGAAGCTTTCTTT

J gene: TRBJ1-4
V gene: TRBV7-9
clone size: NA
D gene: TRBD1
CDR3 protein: CASTPGTGGEKLFF
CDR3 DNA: TGTGCCAGCACTCCCGGGACAGGTGGAGAAAAACTGTTTTTT

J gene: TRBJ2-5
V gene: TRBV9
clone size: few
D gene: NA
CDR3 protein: CASSVTQGRETQYF
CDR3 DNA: TGTGCCAGCAGCGTGACACAGGGTCGAGAGACCCAGTACTTC

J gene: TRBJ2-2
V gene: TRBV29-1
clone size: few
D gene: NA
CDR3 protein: CSVTPLLNTGELFF
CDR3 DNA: TGCAGCGTAACACCGCTTCTGAACACCGGGGAGCTGTTTTTT

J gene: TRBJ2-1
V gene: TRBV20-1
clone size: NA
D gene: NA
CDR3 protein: CSASGYNEQFF
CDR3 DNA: TGCAGTGCTAGTGGGTACAATGAGCAGTTCTTC

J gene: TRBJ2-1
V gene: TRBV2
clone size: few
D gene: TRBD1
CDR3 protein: CASSRGTGGNEQFF
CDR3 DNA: TGTGCCAGCAGCCGAGGGACAGGGGGAAATGAGCAGTTCTTC

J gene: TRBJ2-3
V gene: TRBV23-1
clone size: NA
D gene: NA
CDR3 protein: CAGRLVGGDTQYF
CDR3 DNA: TGCGCCGGAAGGCTTGTGGGAGGAGATACGCAGTATTTT

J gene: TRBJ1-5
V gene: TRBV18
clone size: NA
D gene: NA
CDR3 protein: CASSPGSEQPQHF
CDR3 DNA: TGTGCCAGCTCACCCGGGTCGGAGCAGCCCCAGCATTTT

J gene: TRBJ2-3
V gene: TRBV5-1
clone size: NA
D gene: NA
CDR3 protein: CASSLEGGTQYF
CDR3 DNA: TGCGCCAGCAGCTTGGAAGGGGGTACGCAGTATTTT

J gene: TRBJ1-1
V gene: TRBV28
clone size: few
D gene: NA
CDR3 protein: CASSPPWNTEAFF
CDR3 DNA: TGTGCCAGCAGTCCACCTTGGAACACTGAAGCTTTCTTT

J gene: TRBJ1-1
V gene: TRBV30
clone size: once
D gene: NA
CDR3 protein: CAWSLGTGAQGTEAFF
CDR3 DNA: TGTGCCTGGAGTCTCGGGACGGGGGCCCAGGGCACTGAAGCTTTCTTT

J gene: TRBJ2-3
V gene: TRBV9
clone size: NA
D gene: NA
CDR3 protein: CASSPRTADTQYF
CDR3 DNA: TGTGCCAGCAGCCCCAGAACAGCGGATACGCAGTATTTT

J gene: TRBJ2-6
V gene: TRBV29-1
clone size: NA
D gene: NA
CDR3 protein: CSAGPSSGANVLTF
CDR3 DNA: TGCAGCGCCGGCCCAAGTTCCGGGGCCAACGTCCTGACTTTC

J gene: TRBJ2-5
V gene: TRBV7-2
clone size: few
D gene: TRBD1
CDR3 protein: CASSSGQGGETQYF
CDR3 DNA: TGTGCCAGCAGCTCGGGACAGGGGGGAGAGACCCAGTACTTC

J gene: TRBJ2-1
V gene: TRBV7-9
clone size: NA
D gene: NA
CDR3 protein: CASSLEGRAFF
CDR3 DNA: TGTGCCAGCAGCTTAGAAGGGCGGGCGTTCTTC

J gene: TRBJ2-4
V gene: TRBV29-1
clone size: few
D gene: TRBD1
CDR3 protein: CSVGTGPGAKNIQYF
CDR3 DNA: TGCAGCGTTGGGACAGGACCGGGGGCCAAAAACATTCAGTACTTC

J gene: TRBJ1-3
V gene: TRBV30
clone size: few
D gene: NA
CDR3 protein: CAWRLSGNTIYF
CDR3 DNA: TGTGCCTGGAGATTGTCTGGAAACACCATATATTTT

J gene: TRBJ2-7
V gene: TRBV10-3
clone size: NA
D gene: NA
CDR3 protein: CAISLEAVNYEQYF
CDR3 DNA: TGTGCCATCAGTTTGGAGGCCGTGAACTACGAGCAGTACTTC

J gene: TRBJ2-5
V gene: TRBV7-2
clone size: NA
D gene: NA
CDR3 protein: CASSLDARRQETQYF
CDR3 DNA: TGTGCCAGCAGCTTAGACGCCCGGCGGCAAGAGACCCAGTACTTC

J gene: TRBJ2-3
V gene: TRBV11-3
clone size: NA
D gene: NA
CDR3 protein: CASSLAGRTDTQYF
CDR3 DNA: TGTGCCAGCAGCTTAGCCGGACGCACAGATACGCAGTATTTT

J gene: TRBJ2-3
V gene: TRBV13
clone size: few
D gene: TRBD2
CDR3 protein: CASSSIQGTSGSKSSDTQYF
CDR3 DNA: TGTGCCAGCAGCTCGATCCAAGGGACTAGCGGGAGTAAATCTTCAGATACGCAGTATTTT

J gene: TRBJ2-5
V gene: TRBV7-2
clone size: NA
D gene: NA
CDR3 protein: CASSLVPGLQETQYF
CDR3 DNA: TGTGCCAGCAGCTTAGTCCCAGGCCTACAAGAGACCCAGTACTTC

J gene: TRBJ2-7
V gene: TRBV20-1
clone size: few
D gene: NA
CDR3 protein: CSARGGDPQYF
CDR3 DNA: TGCAGTGCTAGAGGGGGAGATCCGCAGTACTTC

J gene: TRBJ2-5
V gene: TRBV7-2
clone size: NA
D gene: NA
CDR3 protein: CASSLGRLQGAQYF
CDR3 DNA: TGTGCCAGCAGCTTAGGCCGGCTTCAGGGTGCCCAGTACTTC

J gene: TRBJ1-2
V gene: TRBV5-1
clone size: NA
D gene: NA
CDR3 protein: CASSLVPSSYGYTF
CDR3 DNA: TGCGCCAGCAGCTTAGTACCCTCGTCTTATGGCTACACCTTC

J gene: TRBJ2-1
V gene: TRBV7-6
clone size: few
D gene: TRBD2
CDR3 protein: CASSLEYGGRPNEQFF
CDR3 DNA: TGTGCCAGCAGCTTAGAATATGGCGGGAGACCCAATGAGCAGTTCTTC

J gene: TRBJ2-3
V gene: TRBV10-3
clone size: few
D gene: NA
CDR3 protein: CAISEPGRGSDTQYF
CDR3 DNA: TGTGCCATCAGCGAACCGGGACGGGGGTCGGATACGCAGTATTTT

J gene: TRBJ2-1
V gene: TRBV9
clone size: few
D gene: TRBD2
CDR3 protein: CASSSPSGYNEQFF
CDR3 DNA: TGTGCCAGCAGCTCCCCTAGCGGTTACAATGAGCAGTTCTTC

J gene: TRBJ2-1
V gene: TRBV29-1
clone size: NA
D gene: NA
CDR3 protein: CSVKGLAPNEQFF
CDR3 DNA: TGCAGCGTAAAGGGGCTAGCGCCCAATGAGCAGTTCTTC

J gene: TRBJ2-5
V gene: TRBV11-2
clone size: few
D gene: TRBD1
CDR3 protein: CASSLGTGAQTQYF
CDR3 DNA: TGTGCCAGCAGCTTAGGAACAGGGGCCCAGACCCAGTACTTC

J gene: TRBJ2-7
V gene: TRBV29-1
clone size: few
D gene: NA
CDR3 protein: CSVSGTLVDEQYF
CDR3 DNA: TGCAGCGTTTCCGGGACGCTGGTGGACGAGCAGTACTTC

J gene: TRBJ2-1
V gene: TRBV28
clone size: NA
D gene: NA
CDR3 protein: CASSLAGRSYNEQFF
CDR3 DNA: TGTGCCAGCAGTTTAGCTGGCAGATCCTACAATGAGCAGTTCTTC